This T cell receptor (beta chain) was profiled in a study of CD8 T cells in Susac syndrome. General study findings and limits: The authors acknowledged that the study's TCR sequencing and HLA analysis involved relatively few individuals.

TCR beta from blood CD8+ and CD4+ T cells was sequenced. Through negative isolation, CD4+ and CD8+ T cells were obtained, while TEMRA cells were enriched using FACS. A note on this clonotype: As yet, its antigen is unknown.

Reverse transcription of about 0.5 to 1 ug RNA used random hexamers. Amplification of TCR beta CDR3 was carried out by immunoSEQ multiplex PCR, which covered 54 Vbeta and 13 Jbeta segments. One entry per CDR3 protein, called by TCRdb with MiXCR from the immunoSEQ multiplex PCR reads. The data hold about 71,000 distinct CDR3 sequences, with 96% observed a single time. CDR3 length equals 10 residues. The V end was cut by 6 bases, the J end by 5 bases, with 7 bases between. The germline CDR1 and CDR2 sequences are DFQATT and SNEGSKA (reference sequence). This receptor was identified in a human donor with multiple sclerosis. The chain is built from TRBV20-1 and TRBJ2-5; no firm D call. The sequenced sample consisted of CD4+ T cells from PBMCs. CDR3 in DNA: TGCAGTGCATGGGTTGAGACCCAGTACTTC. Translation: CSAWVETQYF.